This T cell receptor beta chain derives from a study of T cell repertoires in cytomegalovirus infection. About the study: Shared public TCR beta signatures pointed to both CMV infection and a matching HLA type.

For this clonotype: The antigen remains undetermined.

TCRdb independently ran MiXCR on the reads; one entry per CDR3 protein. The sample records under 850,000 distinct CDR3 sequences, around 30% being singletons. The V gene end was trimmed by 6 bases and the J gene end by 1 base; junction bases not matched to a gene: 8. Looked up from germline, CDR1 is MNHEY and CDR2 is SVGEGT. The CDR3 has 16 amino acids. Whole-study results and caveats: Dominating the ex vivo response were TCR beta clonotypes that were CMV-specific and HLA-C-restricted. Summed frequency of public TCR beta families distinguished CMV carriers with the relevant HLA.

The chain joins TRBV6-2 or TRBV6-3 to TRBJ2-1; 8 bases match TRBD2. Sequenced material: cultured PBMCs, taken from culture after CMV antigen stimulation. This TCR was recovered from a human donor in good health (CMV status not recorded). Some clones in this sample may be carry-over from other donors' samples. The CDR3 spells CASRHGRARSYNEQFF. Written as DNA, the CDR3 is TGTGCCAGCAGACACGGGAGGGCACGATCCTACAATGAGCAGTTCTTC.